This is a list of T cell receptor beta chains from one sample in a study of PD-1 blockade in mismatch repair-deficient tumors. Clones were read by immunoSEQ multiplex PCR, and TCRdb kept only the in-frame ones, dropping some. The sample consists of 120,000 or so clones, roughly 90% of them appearing once. Sequenced here: peripheral blood, sampled roughly 70 weeks after starting pembrolizumab. Receptors were obtained from an adult with mismatch repair-deficient cancer. The conserved cysteine and the conserved F or W are not part of the CDR3 here.

CDR3 length: 14; V gene: TRBV19; CDR3 protein: ASSTFLTDRDQPQH
CDR3 length: 17; V gene: TRBV4-1; CDR3 protein: ASSQDFSPLAWNPDTQY
CDR3 length: 14; V gene: TRBV5-1; CDR3 protein: ASSFPGQGMSGELF
CDR3 length: 15; V gene: TRBV9; CDR3 protein: ASSVGGTGNSGSTIY
CDR3 length: 9; V gene: TRBV2; CDR3 protein: ASSVRETQY
CDR3 length: 13; V gene: TRBV6-1; CDR3 protein: ASSELAGVVETQY
CDR3 length: 13; V gene: TRBV9; CDR3 protein: ASSVVGQGNNEQF
CDR3 length: 11; V gene: TRBV27; CDR3 protein: ASKTLSSYEQY
CDR3 length: 14; V gene: TRBV19; CDR3 protein: ASSMDRGRFYNEQF
CDR3 length: 12; V gene: TRBV28; CDR3 protein: ASSFTGGWAEQY
CDR3 length: 12; V gene: TRBV7-3; CDR3 protein: ASSSQGGNTEAF
CDR3 length: 12; V gene: TRBV30; CDR3 protein: AWSVTAHLYGYT
CDR3 length: 11; V gene: TRBV30; CDR3 protein: ASSWANEGIQY
CDR3 length: 12; V gene: TRBV11-2; CDR3 protein: ASSQGQGVSEAF
CDR3 length: 13; V gene: TRBV7-7; CDR3 protein: ASSLGPGDTGELF
CDR3 length: 10; V gene: TRBV5-6; CDR3 protein: ASSSGAGELF
CDR3 length: 10; V gene: TRBV13; CDR3 protein: ASSLADQPQH
CDR3 length: 12; V gene: TRBV28; CDR3 protein: ASLRVPGDTEAF
CDR3 length: 13; V gene: TRBV10-2; CDR3 protein: ASRLGTSGADTQY
CDR3 length: 11; V gene: TRBV28; CDR3 protein: ASSSKGYYGYT
CDR3 length: 14; V gene: TRBV7-9; CDR3 protein: ASSLEVGPRTYEQY
CDR3 length: 12; V gene: TRBV7-6; CDR3 protein: ASSFGQKTYEQY
CDR3 length: 10; V gene: TRBV11-1; CDR3 protein: ASSFNSYEQY
CDR3 length: 12; V gene: TRBV28; CDR3 protein: ASSFPQGATEAF
CDR3 length: 13; V gene: TRBV29-1; CDR3 protein: SVEDWTGNADTQY
CDR3 length: 13; V gene: TRBV11-2; CDR3 protein: ASNPTIQRAYEQY
CDR3 length: 13; V gene: TRBV4-1; CDR3 protein: ASSHGQGLYEKLF
CDR3 length: 17; V gene: TRBV11-2; CDR3 protein: ASSLDLGSAGGRNTEAF
CDR3 length: 13; V gene: TRBV7-6; CDR3 protein: ASSSASGVYYEQY
CDR3 length: 14; V gene: TRBV6-5; CDR3 protein: ASSYSLAGGTDTQY
CDR3 length: 13; V gene: TRBV11-2; CDR3 protein: ASSLLAGGYNEQF